The clone carrying this TCR beta chain has more than one count but fewer than ten. Some clones are missing from TCRdb's copy, which holds only in-frame ones; the method was immunoSEQ multiplex PCR. The sample consists of some 50,000 clones, 65% to 80% of them appearing once. The sample originates from a study of blood T cell repertoires in COVID-19. Across the study: From the United States, Italy and Spain came samples of acute and convalescent COVID-19.

Trimming took 5 bases from V and 2 from J; bases not matched to a gene: 6. The V gene's germline CDR1 is LNHDA and CDR2 SQIVND (reference sequence). The CDR3 runs to 15 residues. The sequenced sample consisted of peripheral blood. This receptor was obtained from a human donor with active or convalescent COVID-19. The donor label of this sample is uncertain. This chain connects TRBV19 to TRBJ2-1; 7 bases align to TRBD1. The CDR3 here is CASSPRDSAYNEQFF. DNA for the CDR3: TGTGCCAGTAGTCCCCGGGACAGTGCCTACAATGAGCAGTTCTTC.